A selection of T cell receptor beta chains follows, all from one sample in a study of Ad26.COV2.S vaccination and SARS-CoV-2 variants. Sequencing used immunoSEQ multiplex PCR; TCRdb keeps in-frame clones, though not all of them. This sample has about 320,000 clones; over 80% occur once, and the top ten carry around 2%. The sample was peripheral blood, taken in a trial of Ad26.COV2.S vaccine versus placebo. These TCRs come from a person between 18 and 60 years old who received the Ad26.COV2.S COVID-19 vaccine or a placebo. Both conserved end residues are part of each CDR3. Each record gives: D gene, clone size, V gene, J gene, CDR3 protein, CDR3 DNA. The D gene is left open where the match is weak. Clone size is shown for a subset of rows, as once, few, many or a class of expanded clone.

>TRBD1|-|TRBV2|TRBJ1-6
CASRGTGANSPLHF
TGTGCCAGCAGGGGGACAGGGGCTAATTCACCCCTCCACTTT
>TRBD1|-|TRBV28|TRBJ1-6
CASSGNRGGNSPLHF
TGTGCCAGCAGTGGCAACAGGGGGGGTAATTCACCCCTCCACTTT
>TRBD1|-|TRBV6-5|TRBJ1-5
CASGGTAVNQPQHF
TGTGCCAGCGGGGGGACAGCCGTAAATCAGCCCCAGCATTTT
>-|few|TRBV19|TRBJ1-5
CASDVQSSSNQPQHF
TGTGCCAGCGACGTACAGTCGAGCAGCAATCAGCCCCAGCATTTT
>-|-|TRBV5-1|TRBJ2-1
CASSSPQQGNEQFF
TGCGCCAGCAGCTCGCCCCAACAGGGCAATGAGCAGTTCTTC
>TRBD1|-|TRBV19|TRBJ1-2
CASSPDRANYGYTF
TGTGCCAGTAGTCCGGACAGGGCTAACTATGGCTACACCTTC
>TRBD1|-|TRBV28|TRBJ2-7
CASSSDRVGYEQYF
TGTGCCAGCAGTTCCGACAGGGTAGGATACGAGCAGTACTTC
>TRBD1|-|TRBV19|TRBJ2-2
CASSRGTGGGELFF
TGTGCCAGTAGTAGAGGGACAGGGGGCGGGGAGCTGTTTTTT
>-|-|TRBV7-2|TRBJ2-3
CASSPRGAWGLRTDTQYF
TGTGCCAGCAGCCCCCGGGGCGCCTGGGGGTTACGCACAGATACGCAGTATTTT
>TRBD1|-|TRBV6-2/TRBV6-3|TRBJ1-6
CASSHPSRGGFSPLHF
TGTGCCAGCAGTCACCCCAGCAGGGGGGGGTTTTCACCCCTCCACTTT
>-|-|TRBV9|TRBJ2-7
CASSVGWGSYEQYF
TGTGCCAGCAGCGTAGGATGGGGCTCCTACGAGCAGTACTTC
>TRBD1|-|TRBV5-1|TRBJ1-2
CASSPKTGKNYGYTF
TGCGCCAGCAGCCCTAAGACAGGGAAAAACTATGGCTACACCTTC
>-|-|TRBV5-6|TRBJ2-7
CASSLGGESRAEQYF
TGTGCCAGCAGCTTGGGTGGGGAAAGTCGGGCCGAGCAGTACTTC
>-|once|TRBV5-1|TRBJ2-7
CASRVGSQADEQYF
TGCGCCAGCAGGGTGGGAAGCCAAGCGGACGAGCAGTACTTC
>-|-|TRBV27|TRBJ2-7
CASSQNKGNYEQYF
TGTGCCAGCAGCCAAAACAAGGGGAACTACGAGCAGTACTTC